Listed below are T cell receptor beta chains from one sample, sequenced in a study of regulatory T cells in long-lasting Graves disease. A single record per CDR3 protein comes from TCRdb applying MiXCR to the multiplex PCR reads. The table lists around 430,000 distinct CDR3 sequences, about 22% of them singletons. Sample: peripheral blood mononuclear cells (PBMCs), taken when the disease was refractory, from a patient treated with antithyroid drugs. These receptors all come from a female donor with Graves disease. Both conserved end residues are part of each CDR3. Fields, in order: clone size, J gene, D gene, V gene, CDR3 DNA, CDR3 protein. The D gene is left open where the match is weak. Only some rows state a clone size, as once, few, many or a class for expanded clones.

>NA|TRBJ1-1|NA|TRBV19
TGTGCCAGTAGTATAGAAAGTCGGGGTGAAGCTTTCTTT
CASSIESRGEAFF
>many|TRBJ1-2|NA|TRBV2
TGTGCCAGCACCGTACAGGGAAATGGCTACACCTTC
CASTVQGNGYTF
>NA|TRBJ2-3|TRBD2|TRBV6-2/TRBV6-3
TGTGCCAGCAGTTACCGACTAGCGGGGTCTAGCACAGATACGCAGTATTTT
CASSYRLAGSSTDTQYF
>NA|TRBJ1-1|NA|TRBV3-1
TGTGCCAGCAGCCAAGATCCCTACCGACAGTTCGAGACTTTCTTT
CASSQDPYRQFETFF
>many|TRBJ1-1|NA|TRBV28
TGTGCCAGCACCCCGGGACCTGTGAACACTGAAGCTTTCTTT
CASTPGPVNTEAFF
>once|TRBJ1-2|TRBD1|TRBV6-2/TRBV6-3
TGTGCCAGCAGTTACTCGGACAGGGGTGGCTACACCTTC
CASSYSDRGGYTF
>NA|TRBJ1-4|NA|TRBV7-2
TGTGCCAGCAGCTTCATGGGTACAACTAATGAAAAACTGTTTTTT
CASSFMGTTNEKLFF
>many|TRBJ2-7|NA|TRBV12-3/TRBV12-4
TGTGCCAGCAGTTTAGGTGGGCAGAGACCCTACGAGCAGTACTTC
CASSLGGQRPYEQYF
>many|TRBJ2-2|NA|TRBV7-2
TGTGCCAGCAGCTTAGTCCGGGGGCCGGTCGGGGAGCTGTTTTTT
CASSLVRGPVGELFF
>many|TRBJ2-7|TRBD2|TRBV7-2
TGTGCCAGCAGCACCTACCCGGGACTAGCGGGAGGGCCATTTTACGAGCAGTACTTC
CASSTYPGLAGGPFYEQYF
>NA|TRBJ1-1|NA|TRBV5-4
TGTGCCAGCAGCGGGGTGCAGGGGCTTTTGAACACTGAAGCTTTCTTT
CASSGVQGLLNTEAFF
>many|TRBJ1-2|TRBD1|TRBV29-1
TGCAGCGTTGAAGATGGACAGGGGGCTTATGGCTACACCTTC
CSVEDGQGAYGYTF
>many|TRBJ2-5|TRBD1|TRBV28
TGTTCCAGCAGTTTCCCGGGACAGGGGGGAGAGACCCAGTACTTC
CSSSFPGQGGETQYF
>few|TRBJ1-4|NA|TRBV6-1
TGTGCCAGCAGAACCGGGTCGGGAGGGGAAAAACTGTTTTTT
CASRTGSGGEKLFF
>many|TRBJ2-6|TRBD1|TRBV12-3/TRBV12-4
TGTGCCAGCAGTTTCGAGACAGGGGGCACTGGGGCCAACGTCCTGACTTTC
CASSFETGGTGANVLTF
>few|TRBJ2-2|TRBD2|TRBV29-1
TGCAGCGCTCGTGGCGGGAGGGACACCGGGGAGCTGTTTTTT
CSARGGRDTGELFF
>few|TRBJ1-3|TRBD1|TRBV20-1
TGCAGTGCTAGTCCAGGGGGCTCTGGAAACACCATATATTTT
CSASPGGSGNTIYF
>many|TRBJ1-6|NA|TRBV12-3/TRBV12-4
TGTGCCAGCAGTTTAGTCACCCAGGAGACACCCCTCCACTTT
CASSLVTQETPLHF
>few|TRBJ1-2|TRBD1|TRBV19
TGTGCCAGTACCATCGACAGGGAGTTTGGCTACACCTTC
CASTIDREFGYTF
>many|TRBJ2-7|NA|TRBV9
TGTGCCAGCAGCGTTTTGGACAACTCCTACGAGCAGTACTTC
CASSVLDNSYEQYF
>few|TRBJ2-1|NA|TRBV28
TGTGCCAGCAGCCCCGCGGGGTCGGATGAGCAGTTCTTC
CASSPAGSDEQFF
>few|TRBJ2-1|TRBD2|TRBV24-1
TGTGCCACTCGGACTAGCGGGAGGGAGGATGAGCAGTTCTTC
CATRTSGREDEQFF
>NA|TRBJ1-5|NA|TRBV9
TGTGCCAGCAGCGTAGACGGTCTAAATCAGCCCCAGCATTTT
CASSVDGLNQPQHF
>NA|TRBJ1-4|NA|TRBV29-1
TGCAGCCTCGACGGGCGGATTAATGAAAAACTGTTTTTT
CSLDGRINEKLFF
>many|TRBJ2-2|NA|TRBV2
TGTGCCAGCAACAGGCTTGCTAACACCGGGGAGCTGTTTTTT
CASNRLANTGELFF
>many|TRBJ2-7|NA|TRBV28
TGTGCCAGCAGAGACCTCTCGGATCTCTACGAGCAGTACTTC
CASRDLSDLYEQYF
>NA|TRBJ1-4|NA|TRBV4-3
TGCGCCAGCAGCCAAGGGGTCGGGGCAACTAATGAAAAACTGTTTTTT
CASSQGVGATNEKLFF
>NA|TRBJ2-7|TRBD1|TRBV11-1
TGTGCCAGCAGCTTAGGAGGACAGGGCACAACCTACGAGCAGTACTTC
CASSLGGQGTTYEQYF
>many|TRBJ1-5|NA|TRBV12-3/TRBV12-4
TGTGCCAGCAGTGGGGTAGTCCATCAGCCCCAGCATTTT
CASSGVVHQPQHF
>many|TRBJ2-5|NA|TRBV24-1
TGTGCCACCAGTGATCATGTCGTTCAAGAGACCCAGTACTTC
CATSDHVVQETQYF
>NA|TRBJ2-7|NA|TRBV9
TGTGCCAGCAGCGTAGGGGACGAACGGACTTACGAGCAGTACTTC
CASSVGDERTYEQYF
>many|TRBJ1-4|NA|TRBV30
TGTGCCTGTGGGACCCCCAGGGATGAAAAACTGTTTTTT
CACGTPRDEKLFF
>NA|TRBJ2-2|NA|TRBV6-1
TGTGCCAGCAGTGGAGACTATTTCGGGGAGCTGTTTTTT
CASSGDYFGELFF
>few|TRBJ1-3|NA|TRBV6-9
TGTGCCAGCAGTTACGGCCAAATTGGAAACACCATATATTTT
CASSYGQIGNTIYF
>NA|TRBJ2-7|NA|TRBV10-3
TGTGCCATCAGAGTGGCAGAGGGCTACGAGCAGTACTTC
CAIRVAEGYEQYF
>few|TRBJ1-5|NA|TRBV10-2
TGCGCCAGCAGTGATGGGCCACGCAATCAGCCCCAGCATTTT
CASSDGPRNQPQHF
>NA|TRBJ2-3|NA|TRBV7-2
TGTGCCAGCAGCTTAGTGTCCAGTTTCGGCGGGACTAGCACAGATACGCAGTATTTT
CASSLVSSFGGTSTDTQYF
>few|TRBJ1-5|TRBD1|TRBV7-2
TGTGCCAGCAGCTTAAGGGGACAGGGAGGCAATCAGCCCCAGCATTTT
CASSLRGQGGNQPQHF
>few|TRBJ2-6|NA|TRBV7-2
TGTGCCAGCAGCTTAAAGCGGTTC
CASSLKRF
>many|TRBJ1-2|NA|TRBV28
TGTGCCAGCCAGGAAGCCAACTATGGCTACACCTTC
CASQEANYGYTF
>many|TRBJ2-5|TRBD2|TRBV11-2
TGTGCCAGCACCGGACTAGCGGGACCGGAGACCCAGTACTTC
CASTGLAGPETQYF
>many|TRBJ1-6|TRBD1|TRBV7-8
TGTGCCAGCAGCTTGACAGGGGGTAATTCCTATAATTCACCCCTCCACTTT
CASSLTGGNSYNSPLHF
>few|TRBJ2-3|NA|TRBV6-5
TGTGCCAGCAGTTACTCGTTACTAGGAACGACAGATACGCAGTATTTT
CASSYSLLGTTDTQYF
>many|TRBJ2-5|TRBD1|TRBV10-3
TGTGCCGGTTCGGACAGGGAGGCAGAGACCCAGTACTTC
CAGSDREAETQYF
>few|TRBJ2-7|TRBD2|TRBV20-1
TGCAGTGCTAGAGATCCCGGGCGGGGGGACTACGAGCAGTACTTC
CSARDPGRGDYEQYF
>NA|TRBJ1-6|NA|TRBV19
TGTGCCAGTAGTATATGGAATTCACCCCTCCACTTT
CASSIWNSPLHF
>NA|TRBJ2-7|NA|TRBV25-1
TGTGCCACCTCCAGGAGCGAAACTCAGGACTACGAGCAGTACTTC
CATSRSETQDYEQYF
>many|TRBJ2-7|TRBD2|TRBV6-1
TGTGCCAGCACCAGAACTAGCGGATCCTACGAGCAGTACTTC
CASTRTSGSYEQYF
>few|TRBJ2-2|NA|TRBV12-3/TRBV12-4
TGTGCCAGTGAGAGGAGGGTTTCGGACACCGGGGAGCTGTTTTTT
CASERRVSDTGELFF
>many|TRBJ1-5|NA|TRBV12-3/TRBV12-4
TGTGCCAGCAGCCCTGGGGGGTTACGGCCCCAGCATTTT
CASSPGGLRPQHF
>many|TRBJ2-5|TRBD2|TRBV15
TGTGCCACCAGCAGAATCGGGAGGACTGCTAACCAAGAGACCCAGTACTTC
CATSRIGRTANQETQYF
>NA|TRBJ1-2|TRBD1|TRBV6-2/TRBV6-3
TGTGCCAGCGGGGGGACAGGATCTAACTATGGCTACACCTTC
CASGGTGSNYGYTF
>NA|TRBJ1-2|NA|TRBV6-2/TRBV6-3
TGTGCCAGCAGTTACCGACCCGCCGGGGATGGCTACACCTTC
CASSYRPAGDGYTF
>few|TRBJ2-7|TRBD1|TRBV29-1
TGCAGCGTTGAAGATCAGACAGGGGGGTTCTACGAGCAGTACTTC
CSVEDQTGGFYEQYF